This T cell receptor (beta chain) stems from a study of monozygotic twins with inflammatory bowel disease (dated by TCRdb to the late 2010s). Broadly, across the study: In total, 30 or so monozygotic twin pairs made up the full study: 19 Danish pairs, all IBD-discordant, plus nine German pairs, of which four were IBD-concordant and five were IBD-discordant. The search for disease-associated traits relied mainly on comparing, within discordant pairs, IBD patients with their genetically identical healthy co-twins. Each individual had, on average, about 151 000 unique TCRalpha sequences and 181 000 unique TCRbeta sequences available for analysis.

Points the paper makes about the study in general: Compared with healthy twins, IBD patients shared fewer clonotypes with other individuals, and the difference was most pronounced in patients with signs of disease activity. Differing immunosuppressive treatments among patients may have added background noise and inter-individual variability to the repertoires. The results gave no support for a single strong signal or clonotype linked to IBD. Different T cell subtypes could not be distinguished in the analysis. Measured by the inverse Simpson index, TCRbeta repertoire diversity was lower in IBD patients than in their healthy co-twins. Repertoire similarity did not differ between concordant and discordant twins, which could be due to limited statistical power.

Concerning this clonotype itself: The clone's antigen remains unknown.

The CDR3, cysteine through phenylalanine, is 14 amino acids long. No DNA is given. From the germline V gene, CDR1 is SGHTA and CDR2 is FQGNSA. Libraries were built with 5' RACE. For each TCR library, around 4,000 ng of total RNA was used. For each sample, cDNA synthesis with SMARTScribe reverse transcriptase was split into eight separate reactions. During cDNA synthesis, template switching introduced unique molecular identifiers that contained a 6-nucleotide sample barcode. TCRalpha and TCRbeta cDNA was amplified in two nested PCRs of about 17 and 10 cycles, and bead purification was carried out after each PCR. Before amplification, the cDNA was treated with uracil DNA-glycosylase and purified using the QIAquick PCR purification kit. The second PCR was the step at which Illumina TruSeq-compatible adapters and sample-specific barcodes were added. Library quality and concentration were checked on TapeStation and Qubit, and libraries were pooled at around 5 ng each. Pooled libraries were sequenced on an Illumina HiSeq2500 single-index Rapid Run with 2 x 100 bp reads and custom sequencing primers. Per the source publication's procedure: PCR and sequencing errors were corrected by UMI-based consensus assembly using MiGEC version 1.2.6. MiXCR version 2.1.1 was used to carry out V(D)J alignment, clonotype assembly and CDR3 extraction. Gene usage, clonotype sharing and MAIT/NKT TCR abundance were normalised by analysing the top 1000, 10 000 and 20 000 clonotypes per sample. Diversity was computed as the inverse Simpson index with the vegan R package after downsampling to 27 000 UMIs. Paired Mann-Whitney U tests on discordant twin pairs were used, with Benjamini-Hochberg multiple-testing correction. TCRdb reprocessed the raw reads; every CDR3 protein sequence is a single record, and DNA is not supplied. The V and J calls shown here were made by TCRdb, not taken from the authors' results. The sample's records list about 330,000 distinct CDR3 sequences. The ten largest clones represent approximately 2% of the sample.

A roughly 2.7 ml peripheral blood sample was drawn into PAXgene tubes per donor and stored at -80°C. Total RNA was isolated from whole blood with the PAXgene blood miRNA kit on an automated QIAcube, without T cell sorting. Peripheral blood from monozygotic twin pairs concordant or discordant for inflammatory bowel disease was subjected to deep TCRalpha and TCRbeta repertoire profiling with unique molecular barcoding. Smoking habits were recorded for all twin pairs, with individuals classified as current, former or never smokers. The rearrangement combines TRBV7-2 with TRBJ2-3. The sequenced material came from blood. This receptor was obtained from a human donor with ulcerative colitis or Crohn's disease, or a healthy co-twin of an affected twin (not recorded which). The CDR3: CASSLDYSTDTQYF. With the rest looked up from the reference TRBV7-2 and TRBJ2-3 genes rather than sequenced, the full variable domain is GAGVSQSPSNKVTEKGKDVELRCDPISGHTALYWYRQSLGQGLEFLIYFQGNSAPDKSGLPSDRFSAERTGGSVSTLTIQRTQQEDSAVYLCASSLDYSTDTQYFGPGTRLTVL.